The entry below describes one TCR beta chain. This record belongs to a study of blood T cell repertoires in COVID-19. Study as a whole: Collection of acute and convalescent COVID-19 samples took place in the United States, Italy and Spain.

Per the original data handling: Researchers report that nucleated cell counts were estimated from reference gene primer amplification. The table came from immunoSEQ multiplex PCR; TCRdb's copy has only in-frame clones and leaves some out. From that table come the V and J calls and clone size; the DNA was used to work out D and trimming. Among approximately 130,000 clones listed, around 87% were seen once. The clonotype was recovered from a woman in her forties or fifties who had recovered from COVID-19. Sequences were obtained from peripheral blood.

The DNA of the CDR3 is TGTGCCAGCAGCCCACAGGGTCATAGCAATCAGCCCCAGCATTTT. Translation: CASSPQGHSNQPQHF. The chain has TRBV7-8 and TRBJ1-5, with D perhaps TRBD1 (6 bases). The germline gives CDR1 SGHVS, CDR2 FQNEAQ. V was trimmed by 5 bases and J by 0 bases, leaving 11 bases between them. The CDR3 spans 15 residues.